The T cell receptor (beta chain) described here comes from a study of T cells in Graves' hyperthyroidism and ophthalmopathy. Whole-study findings and limits: Ophthalmopathy and stable hyperthyroidism were separated by a 13 V-J model.

Amplified TCR beta CDR3 regions derived from RNA transcripts. Using the HTBI primer set, a first-round RT-PCR was run on the TCR CDR3. A single record per CDR3 protein comes from TCRdb applying MiXCR to the multiplex PCR reads. The table has over 300,000 distinct CDR3 sequences, 11% to 15% seen once. This clonotype was seen at least ten times. Its antigen is not known. CDR1 SGHTA and CDR2 FQGNSA come from the germline V gene. The CDR3 contains 14 residues. Trimming removed 3 bases from V and 1 base from J, with 9 bases in between. This chain joins TRBV7-2 and TRBJ1-2, with D unresolved. Sequenced: blood. This TCR was sampled from a woman aged 55-70 years with Graves' hyperthyroidism. CDR3 amino acids: CASSLAGFNYGYTF. The CDR3 nucleotides read TGTGCCAGCAGCTTGGCGGGGTTTAACTATGGCTACACCTTC.